A selection of T cell receptor beta chains follows, all from one sample in a study of T cell responses to AZD1222 COVID-19 vaccine. Profiled with immunoSEQ multiplex PCR; TCRdb holds only in-frame clones, not every one. Of about 140,000 clones listed, 84% were seen once; the top ten hold 4.1%. Sequencing was performed on peripheral blood, taken on day 0 of AZD1222 vaccination. The receptor source for this set is an adult in good health. Both conserved end residues are part of each CDR3. The D gene is left open where the match is weak. Not all rows give a size; the values are once, few, many and, for expanded clones, a class.

clone size	D gene	V gene	J gene	CDR3 DNA	CDR3 protein
.	TRBD1	TRBV30	TRBJ1-6	TGTGCCTGGAGTACCGGGACAGGGGATTCACCCCTCCACTTT	CAWSTGTGDSPLHF
.	TRBD1	TRBV3-1/TRBV3-2	TRBJ2-7	TGTGCCAGCAGCCCCGCTAGGTGGGGACAGGGGAGTGAGCAGTACTTC	CASSPARWGQGSEQYF
.	.	TRBV5-1	TRBJ2-6	TGCGCCAGCAGCTTGGAGGGGTTAAGCTCTGGGGCCAACGTCCTGACTTTC	CASSLEGLSSGANVLTF
once	TRBD1	TRBV2	TRBJ1-2	TGTGCCAGCAGTGAGGACAGGGGGCGAGTGAATGGCTACACCTTC	CASSEDRGRVNGYTF
.	.	TRBV5-1	TRBJ1-5	TGCGCCAGCAGCCCGGGGAGCAATCAGCCCCAGCATTTT	CASSPGSNQPQHF
.	TRBD1	TRBV6-5	TRBJ1-5	TGTGCCAGCAGATCACAGGGGGCTGGCAATCAGCCCCAGCATTTT	CASRSQGAGNQPQHF
.	.	TRBV29-1	TRBJ2-5	TGCAGCTCCGCCGGAGTCGCCCTCGGGGAGACCCAGTACTTC	CSSAGVALGETQYF
.	.	TRBV15	TRBJ1-1	TGTGCCACCAGCCCTAGCGGGGGGATGAACACTGAAGCTTTCTTT	CATSPSGGMNTEAFF
.	.	TRBV3-1/TRBV3-2	TRBJ1-2	TGTGCCAGCAGCCCCTCGGTTGGGGGCTATGGCTACACCTTC	CASSPSVGGYGYTF
once	.	TRBV6-5	TRBJ1-1	TGTGCCAGCAGAATTCGCCTAGGGAGGAACACTGAAGCTTTCTTT	CASRIRLGRNTEAFF
.	.	TRBV12-3/TRBV12-4	TRBJ1-1	TGTGCCAGCAGTTCCCGCATGAACACTGAAGCTTTCTTT	CASSSRMNTEAFF
.	TRBD1	TRBV6-5	TRBJ1-1	TGTGCCAGCAGTAGGGGGGCAGGGGGGAACACTGAAGCTTTCTTT	CASSRGAGGNTEAFF
.	TRBD1	TRBV10-3	TRBJ1-1	TGTGCCATCAGTGTTGACAGGGACTTTAATGAAGCTTTCTTT	CAISVDRDFNEAFF
.	.	TRBV30	TRBJ1-1	TGTGCCTGGGAAAGACCGAGTGAAGCTTTCTTT	CAWERPSEAFF
.	.	TRBV29-1	TRBJ1-3	TGCAGCGTCCGACGGGACCCTGGAAACACCATATATTTT	CSVRRDPGNTIYF
.	.	TRBV18	TRBJ1-5	TGTGCCAGCTCACCAGCCAGGGACAATCAGCCCCAGCATTTT	CASSPARDNQPQHF
.	.	TRBV4-1	TRBJ2-3	TGCGCCAGCAGCTCCCCCATTGATACGCAGTATTTT	CASSSPIDTQYF
.	TRBD2	TRBV11-1	TRBJ2-1	TGTGCCAGCAGCCCCCGACTAGCGGGGGTCTACAATGAGCAGTTCTTC	CASSPRLAGVYNEQFF
once	.	TRBV28	TRBJ1-1	TGTGCCAGCAGTTTCCCTTACTCCGGGGTGGAAGCTTTCTTT	CASSFPYSGVEAFF
.	.	TRBV19	TRBJ1-1	TGTGCCAGTAGTATAACCTCGACAGTGAACACTGAAGCTTTCTTT	CASSITSTVNTEAFF
once	.	TRBV11-2	TRBJ1-4	TGTGCCAGCAGCCCACCGGCAACTAATGAAAAACTGTTTTTT	CASSPPATNEKLFF
.	TRBD1	TRBV19	TRBJ2-7	TGTGCCAGTAGTATAGAAGGGACAGGGTTCGACGAGCAGTACTTC	CASSIEGTGFDEQYF
.	TRBD2	TRBV7-6	TRBJ2-7	TGTGCCAGCAGCTTAGGGACTAGCGGGGGGCCTTACGAGCAGTACTTC	CASSLGTSGGPYEQYF
.	.	TRBV5-1	TRBJ2-2	TGCGCCAGCAGCTGGGCCGACAGGGAGGACACCGGGGAGCTGTTTTTT	CASSWADREDTGELFF
.	TRBD1	TRBV28	TRBJ1-5	TGTGCCAGCAGCGAAACAGGGGGCAGCCAGCCCCAGCATTTT	CASSETGGSQPQHF
.	TRBD2	TRBV7-2	TRBJ2-1	TGTGCCAGCGCAAAGGGACTAGCAGCCGAGCAGTTCTTC	CASAKGLAAEQFF
once	TRBD1	TRBV7-9	TRBJ1-1	TGTGCCAGCAGCTCTGACAGGGGAATCACTGAAGCTTTCTTT	CASSSDRGITEAFF
.	.	TRBV27	TRBJ2-7	TGTGCCAGCATGACACCGCGGCGAGAGCAGTACTTC	CASMTPRREQYF
.	.	TRBV28	TRBJ1-1	TGTGCCAGCAGTTTAGTAGCGGTCCTGAACACTGAAGCTTTCTTT	CASSLVAVLNTEAFF
.	TRBD1	TRBV27	TRBJ1-5	TGTGCCAGCAGTTTCTACGGAGCACAGGGGGGGAATCAGCCCCAGCATTTT	CASSFYGAQGGNQPQHF